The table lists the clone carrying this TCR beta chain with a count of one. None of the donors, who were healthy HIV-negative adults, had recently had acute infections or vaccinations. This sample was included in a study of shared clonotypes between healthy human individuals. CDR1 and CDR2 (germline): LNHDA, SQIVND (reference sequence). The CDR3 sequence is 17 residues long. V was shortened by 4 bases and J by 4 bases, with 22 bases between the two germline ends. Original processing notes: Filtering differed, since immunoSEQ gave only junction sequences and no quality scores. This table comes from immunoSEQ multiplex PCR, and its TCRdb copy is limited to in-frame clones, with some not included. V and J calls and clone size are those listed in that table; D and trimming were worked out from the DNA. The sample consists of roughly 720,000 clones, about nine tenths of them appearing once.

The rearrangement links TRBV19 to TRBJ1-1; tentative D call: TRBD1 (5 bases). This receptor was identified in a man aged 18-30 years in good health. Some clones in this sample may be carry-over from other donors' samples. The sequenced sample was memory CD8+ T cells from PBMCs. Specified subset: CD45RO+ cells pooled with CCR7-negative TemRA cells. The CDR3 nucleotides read TGTGCCAGTAGTAGCTCCCGGCCAGGGCGGTGGGGCACTGAAGCTTTCTTT. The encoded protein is CASSSSRPGRWGTEAFF.